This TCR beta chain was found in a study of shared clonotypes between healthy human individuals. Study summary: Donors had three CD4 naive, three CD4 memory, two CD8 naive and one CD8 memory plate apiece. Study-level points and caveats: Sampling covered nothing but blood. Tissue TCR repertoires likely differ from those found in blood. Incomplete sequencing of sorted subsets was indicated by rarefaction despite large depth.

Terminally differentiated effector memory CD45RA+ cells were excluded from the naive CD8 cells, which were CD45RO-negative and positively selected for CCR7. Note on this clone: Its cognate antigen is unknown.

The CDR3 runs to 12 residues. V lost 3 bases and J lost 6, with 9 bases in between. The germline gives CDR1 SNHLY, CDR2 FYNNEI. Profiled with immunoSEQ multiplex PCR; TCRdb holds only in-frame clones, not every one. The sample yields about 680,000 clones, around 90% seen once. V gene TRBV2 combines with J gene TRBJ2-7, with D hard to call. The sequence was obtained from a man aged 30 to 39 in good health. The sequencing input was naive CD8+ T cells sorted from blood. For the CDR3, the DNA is TGTGCCAGCAGTGATGGTGTGTTCGAGCAGTACTTC. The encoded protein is CASSDGVFEQYF.